This T cell receptor (beta chain) appears in the sequencing data of a study of PD-1 blockade in classical Hodgkin lymphoma. Turning to the study itself: Administration of nivolumab to patients was at 3 mg/kg intravenously every 2 weeks. Regarding the study as a whole: Exclusion was applied to patients who started nivolumab under 1 year after ASCT. Reported findings placed baseline TCR diversity lower in newly diagnosed patients (compared with healthy donors).

Here immunoSEQ multiplex PCR was the method, and the copy in TCRdb shows in-frame clones only, minus some. The sample records 75,000 to 100,000 clones, over 80% being singletons. Every one of the patients relapsed after autologous stem cell transplantation (brentuximab vedotin exposure was variable). Note on this clone: Its antigen is currently unknown.

J lost 3 bases, V lost 4 bases, and 2 bases had no gene match. This CDR3 is 14 amino acids long. Germline CDR1 is MGHRA and CDR2 is YSYEKL. This sequence was found in a human donor with classical Hodgkin lymphoma. The chain links TRBV4-1 to TRBJ2-3; 9 bases align to TRBD2. The source material was peripheral blood mononuclear cells (PBMCs), sampled at baseline. The CDR3 nucleotides are TGCGCCAGCAGCCCCGGACTAGCGACAGATACGCAGTATTTT. It translates to CASSPGLATDTQYF.